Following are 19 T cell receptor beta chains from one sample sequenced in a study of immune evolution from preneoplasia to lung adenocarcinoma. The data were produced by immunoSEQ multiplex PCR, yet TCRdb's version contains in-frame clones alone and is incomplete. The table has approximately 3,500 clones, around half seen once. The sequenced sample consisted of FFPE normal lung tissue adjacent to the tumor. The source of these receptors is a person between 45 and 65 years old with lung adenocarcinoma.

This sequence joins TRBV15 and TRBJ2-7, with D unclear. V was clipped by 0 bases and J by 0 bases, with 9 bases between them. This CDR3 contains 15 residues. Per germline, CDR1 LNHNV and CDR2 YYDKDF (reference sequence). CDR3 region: CATSREAASSYEQYF. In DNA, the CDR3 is TGTGCCACCAGCAGAGAGGCGGCCAGCTCCTACGAGCAGTACTTC.

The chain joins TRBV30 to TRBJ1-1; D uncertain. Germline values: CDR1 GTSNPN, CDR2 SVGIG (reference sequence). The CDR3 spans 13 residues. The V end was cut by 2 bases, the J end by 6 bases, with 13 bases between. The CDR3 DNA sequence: TGTGCCTGGAGTCCCACACTAGTTGCTGAAGCTTTCTTT. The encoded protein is CAWSPTLVAEAFF.

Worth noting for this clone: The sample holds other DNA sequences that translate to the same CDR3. The CDR3: CASSQDAGNTEAFF. The DNA of the CDR3 is TGCGCCAGCAGCCAAGACGCAGGGAACACTGAAGCTTTCTTT. The chain carries TRBV4-1 and TRBJ1-1; the D is unclear. This CDR3 is 14 amino acids long. CDR1 MGHRA and CDR2 YSYEKL come from the germline V gene. Trimming took 0 bases from V and 1 from J, leaving 6 bases between them.

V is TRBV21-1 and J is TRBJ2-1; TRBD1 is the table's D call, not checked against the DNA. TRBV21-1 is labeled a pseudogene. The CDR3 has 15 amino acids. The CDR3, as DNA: TGTGCCAGCAGCAAAGGCGTCAGGGGGAGTTATGAGCAGTTCTTC. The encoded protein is CASSKGVRGSYEQFF.

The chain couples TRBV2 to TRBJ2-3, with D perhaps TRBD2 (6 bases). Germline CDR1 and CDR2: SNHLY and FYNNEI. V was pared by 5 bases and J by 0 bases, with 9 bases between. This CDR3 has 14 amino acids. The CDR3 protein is CASSRDSSTDTQYF. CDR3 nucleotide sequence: TGTGCCAGCAGTAGGGACTCGAGCACAGATACGCAGTATTTT.

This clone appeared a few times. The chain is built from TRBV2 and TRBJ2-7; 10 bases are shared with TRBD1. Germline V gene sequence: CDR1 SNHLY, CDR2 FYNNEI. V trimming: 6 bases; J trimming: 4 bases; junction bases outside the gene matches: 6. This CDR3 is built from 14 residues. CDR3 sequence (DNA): TGTGCCAGCAGCGGACAGGGGGTCGGTTACGAGCAGTACTTC. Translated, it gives CASSGQGVGYEQYF.

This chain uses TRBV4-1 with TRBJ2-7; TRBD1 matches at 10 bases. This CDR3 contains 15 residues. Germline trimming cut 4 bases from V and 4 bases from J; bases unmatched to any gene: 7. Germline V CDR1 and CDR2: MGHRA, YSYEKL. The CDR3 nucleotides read TGCGCCAGCAGCCCTGGACAGGGGGGGGCGTACGAGCAGTACTTC. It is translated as CASSPGQGGAYEQYF.

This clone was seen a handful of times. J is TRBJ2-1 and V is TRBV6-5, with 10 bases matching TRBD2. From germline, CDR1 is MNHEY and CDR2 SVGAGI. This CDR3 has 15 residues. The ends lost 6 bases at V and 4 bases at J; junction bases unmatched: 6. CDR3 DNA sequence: TGTGCCAGCAGCCCTAGGACTAGCGGATACAATGAGCAGTTCTTC. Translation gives CASSPRTSGYNEQFF.

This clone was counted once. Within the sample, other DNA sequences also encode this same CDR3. CDR3 residues: CASSYSRGGDQPQHF. The CDR3, as DNA: TGTGCCAGCAGTTACTCCCGGGGGGGAGATCAGCCCCAGCATTTT. J is TRBJ1-5 and V is TRBV6-5; D possibly corresponds to TRBD1 (5 bases). Germline CDR1 MNHEY, CDR2 SVGAGI. V gave up 0 bases and J gave up 5 bases, with 11 bases separating them. The CDR3 is 15 residues long.

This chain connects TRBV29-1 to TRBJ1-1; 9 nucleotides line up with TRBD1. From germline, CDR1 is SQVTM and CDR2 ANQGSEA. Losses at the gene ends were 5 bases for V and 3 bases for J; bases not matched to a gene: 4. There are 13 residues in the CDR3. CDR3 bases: TGCAGCGTTAAGAGACAGGGGGACACTGAAGCTTTCTTT. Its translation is CSVKRQGDTEAFF.

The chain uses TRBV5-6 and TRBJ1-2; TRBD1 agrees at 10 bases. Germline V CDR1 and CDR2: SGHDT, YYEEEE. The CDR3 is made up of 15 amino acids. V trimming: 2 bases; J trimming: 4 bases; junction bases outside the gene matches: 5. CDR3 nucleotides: TGTGCCAGCAGCTTCGAGGACAGGGGGGTCTATGGCTACACCTTC. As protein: CASSFEDRGVYGYTF. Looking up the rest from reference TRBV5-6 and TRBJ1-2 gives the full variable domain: DAGVTQSPTHLIKTRGQQVTLRCSPKSGHDTVSWYQQALGQGPQFIFQYYEEEERQRGNFPDRFSGHQFPNYSSELNVNALLLGDSALYLCASSFEDRGVYGYTFGSGTRLTVV.

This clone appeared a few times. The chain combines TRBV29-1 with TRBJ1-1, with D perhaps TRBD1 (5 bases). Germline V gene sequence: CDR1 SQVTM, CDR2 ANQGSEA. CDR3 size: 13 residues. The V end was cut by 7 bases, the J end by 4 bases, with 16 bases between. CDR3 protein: CSAVGDWGTEAFF. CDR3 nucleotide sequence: TGCAGCGCCGTAGGGGATTGGGGCACTGAAGCTTTCTTT.

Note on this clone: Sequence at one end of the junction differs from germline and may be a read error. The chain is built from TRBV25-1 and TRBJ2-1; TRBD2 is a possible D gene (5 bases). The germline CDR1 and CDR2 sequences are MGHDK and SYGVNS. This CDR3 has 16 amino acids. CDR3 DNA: TGTGCCAGCAGTGCCTACAGAGCGGTCTCCTCCAATGAGCAGTTCTTC. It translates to CASSAYRAVSSNEQFF.

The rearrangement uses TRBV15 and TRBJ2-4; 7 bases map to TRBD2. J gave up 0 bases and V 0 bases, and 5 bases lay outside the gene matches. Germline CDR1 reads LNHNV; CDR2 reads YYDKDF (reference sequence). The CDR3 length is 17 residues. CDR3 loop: CATSRDFSGIAKNIQYF. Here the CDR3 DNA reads TGTGCCACCAGCAGAGATTTCAGCGGGATAGCCAAAAACATTCAGTACTTC. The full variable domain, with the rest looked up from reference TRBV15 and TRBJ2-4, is DAMVIQNPRYQVTQFGKPVTLSCSQTLNHNVMYWYQQKSSQAPKLLFHYYDKDFNNEADTPDNFQSRRPNTSFCFLDIRSPGLGDTAMYLCATSRDFSGIAKNIQYFGAGTRLSVL.

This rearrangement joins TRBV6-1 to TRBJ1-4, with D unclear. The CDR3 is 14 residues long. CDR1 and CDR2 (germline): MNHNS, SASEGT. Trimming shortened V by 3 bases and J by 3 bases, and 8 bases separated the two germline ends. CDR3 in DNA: TGTGCCAGCAGTGAGGGCCTATCTAATGAAAAACTGTTTTTT. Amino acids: CASSEGLSNEKLFF.

This chain's CDR3 is CASSTDRYNEQFF. The CDR3 DNA follows: TGTGCCAGCAGCACGGACAGATACAATGAGCAGTTCTTC. The chain carries TRBV7-8 and TRBJ2-1; D might be TRBD1 (6 bases). V lost 5 bases, J lost 4 bases, and 9 bases lay in between. Per the germline V gene, CDR1 is SGHVS and CDR2 is FQNEAQ. The CDR3 sequence is 13 residues long.

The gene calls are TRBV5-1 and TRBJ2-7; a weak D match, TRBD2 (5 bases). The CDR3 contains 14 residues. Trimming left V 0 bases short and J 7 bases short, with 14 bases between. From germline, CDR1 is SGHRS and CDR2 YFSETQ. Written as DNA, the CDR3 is TGCGCCAGCAGCTTGGCGGGTGATTCGGGGGAGCAGTACTTC. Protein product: CASSLAGDSGEQYF.

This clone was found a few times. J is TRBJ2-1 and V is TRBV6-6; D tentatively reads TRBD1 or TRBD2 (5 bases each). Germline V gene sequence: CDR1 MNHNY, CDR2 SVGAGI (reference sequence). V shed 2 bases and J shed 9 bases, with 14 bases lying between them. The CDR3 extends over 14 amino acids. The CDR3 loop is CASSYHGALGEQFF. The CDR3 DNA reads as TGTGCCAGCAGTTACCATGGGGCACTAGGTGAGCAGTTCTTC.

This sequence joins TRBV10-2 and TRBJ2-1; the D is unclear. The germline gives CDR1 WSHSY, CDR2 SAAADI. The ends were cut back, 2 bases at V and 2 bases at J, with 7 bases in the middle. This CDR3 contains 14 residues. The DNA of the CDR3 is TGCGCCAGCAGTGAGAGTGATACCTACAATGAGCAGTTCTTC. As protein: CASSESDTYNEQFF.